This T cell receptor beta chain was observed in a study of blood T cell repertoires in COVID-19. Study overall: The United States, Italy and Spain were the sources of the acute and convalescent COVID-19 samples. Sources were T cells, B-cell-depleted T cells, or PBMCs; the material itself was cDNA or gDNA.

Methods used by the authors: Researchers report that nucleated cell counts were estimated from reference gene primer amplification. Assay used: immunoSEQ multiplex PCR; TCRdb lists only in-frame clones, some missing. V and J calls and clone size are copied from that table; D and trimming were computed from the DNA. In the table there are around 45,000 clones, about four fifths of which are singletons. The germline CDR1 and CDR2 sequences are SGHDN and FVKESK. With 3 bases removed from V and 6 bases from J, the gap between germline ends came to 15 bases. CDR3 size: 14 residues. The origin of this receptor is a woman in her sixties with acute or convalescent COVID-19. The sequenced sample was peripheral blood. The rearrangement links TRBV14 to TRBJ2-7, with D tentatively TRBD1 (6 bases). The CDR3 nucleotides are TGTGCCAGCAGCCAGGGACAATTCAGGGGCGAGCAGTACTTC. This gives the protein CASSQGQFRGEQYF.